These 14 T cell receptor beta chains were sequenced from one sample in a study of cytomegalovirus exposure and HLA in healthy donors (dated by TCRdb to the late 2010s). Library method: the immunoSEQ multiplex PCR assay. The multiplex PCR relied on a mix of 60 forward primers for TCR Vbeta segments and 13 reverse primers for TCR Jbeta segments. TCRdb retrieved this table from immuneACCESS and kept in-frame rearrangements only. Not all clones are present; in checked studies, unresolved V genes account for under half, and no reason is known for the remainder. The sample yields approximately 140,000 clones; about four fifths were counted once. The ten largest clones add up to 5% to 6.5% of the sample. Material: PBMCs. These receptor sequences come from a middle-aged man in good health and CMV-seropositive.

The rearrangement uses TRBV20-1 and TRBJ2-1; D ambiguous. From germline, CDR1 is DFQATT and CDR2 SNEGSKA (reference sequence). This CDR3 has 10 residues. With 5 bases removed from V and 9 bases from J, the gap between germline ends came to 8 bases. CDR3 bases: TGCAGTGCTGGTCGACTTGAGCAGTTCTTC. Its translation is CSAGRLEQFF.

The CDR3 loop reads CSARAFYGYTF. CDR3 DNA: TGCAGTGCTAGAGCATTCTATGGCTACACCTTC. The chain has TRBV20-1 and TRBJ1-2; no reliable D call. This CDR3 has 11 residues. Trimming stripped 1 base from V and 4 bases from J, with 4 bases between. Germline values: CDR1 DFQATT, CDR2 SNEGSKA (reference sequence).

The CDR3 is CASSQRRDRGRGYTF. CDR3 in DNA: TGTGCCAGCAGTCAACGACGGGACAGGGGGCGTGGCTACACCTTC. The V call is TRBV6-5, the J call TRBJ1-2, with TRBD1 identical over 12 bases. V gave up 5 bases and J gave up 7 bases; unmatched junction bases: 8. This CDR3 comprises 15 residues. Looked up from germline, CDR1 is MNHEY and CDR2 is SVGAGI.

The V call is TRBV5-1, the J call TRBJ2-5, with TRBD2 as a possible D gene (6 bases). Per the germline V gene, CDR1 is SGHRS and CDR2 is YFSETQ. V lost 3 bases, J lost 1 base, and 13 bases lay in between. The CDR3 totals 15 residues. The CDR3 protein is CASSSQSGGQETQYF. In DNA form, the CDR3 reads TGCGCCAGCAGCTCCCAATCCGGGGGCCAAGAGACCCAGTACTTC.

This clone came up a few times. Other nucleotide sequences from this sample produce the same CDR3. The chain employs TRBV5-4 and TRBJ1-2; D is unresolved. The CDR3 extends over 13 amino acids. Trimming stripped 4 bases from V and 2 bases from J, with 9 bases between. Germline loops: CDR1 SGHNT, CDR2 YYREEE (reference sequence). The CDR3, as DNA: TGTGCCAGCAGCCCTGACTCAAACTATGGCTACACCTTC. It specifies CASSPDSNYGYTF. The full variable domain, in which reference TRBV5-4 and TRBJ1-2 provide the parts outside the CDR3, is ETGVTQSPTHLIKTRGQQVTLRCSSQSGHNTVSWYQQALGQGPQFIFQYYREEENGRGNFPPRFSGLQFPNYSSELNVNALELDDSALYLCASSPDSNYGYTFGSGTRLTVV.

This clone was found once. This chain connects TRBV7-6 to TRBJ2-5; TRBD1 agrees at 7 bases. Trimming cost V 0 bases and J 5 bases; bases outside gene matches: 0. Germline values: CDR1 SGHVS, CDR2 FNYEAQ. There are 13 residues in the CDR3. The CDR3, as DNA: TGTGCCAGCAGCTTAGCACAGGGGGAGACCCAGTACTTC. Protein sequence: CASSLAQGETQYF.

The V and J genes are TRBV19 and TRBJ2-2, with D hard to call. Trimming removed 0 bases at V and 7 bases at J, with 6 bases between. The CDR3 runs to 13 residues. The germline gives CDR1 LNHDA, CDR2 SQIVND (reference sequence). CDR3 DNA sequence: TGTGCCAGTAGTATAGAACGAGGCGGGGAGCTGTTTTTT. Protein product: CASSIERGGELFF.

The chain uses TRBV6-1 and TRBJ2-7, with 10 nucleotides matching TRBD2. Germline CDR1 reads MNHNS; CDR2 reads SASEGT. CDR3 length: 13 residues. V lost 8 bases, J lost 6 bases, and 7 bases stayed unmatched. This chain's CDR3 is CASGSSGRVEQYF. For the CDR3, the DNA is TGTGCCAGCGGATCAAGCGGGAGGGTCGAGCAGTACTTC.

V gene TRBV5-5 combines with J gene TRBJ1-3; D remains unclear. The V gene's germline CDR1 is SGHKS and CDR2 YYEKEE (reference sequence). The V and J ends lost 0 bases and 0 bases respectively, with 4 bases between them. The CDR3 is made up of 14 amino acids. CDR3 sequence reads: CASSLAGSGNTIYF. In nucleotides, the CDR3 is TGTGCCAGCAGCTTGGCAGGCTCTGGAAACACCATATATTTT.

J is TRBJ1-5 and V is TRBV27; tentatively, D is TRBD1 (6 bases). CDR3 length equals 16 residues. CDR1 and CDR2 (germline): MNHEY, SMNVEV (reference sequence). V dropped 3 bases and J dropped 4 bases, with 16 bases sitting between them. The CDR3 region is CASSFSPGTSNQPQHF. Written as DNA, the CDR3 is TGTGCCAGCAGTTTCTCTCCCGGGACATCGAATCAGCCCCAGCATTTT.

The V gene is TRBV7-2, the J gene TRBJ2-6, with D perhaps matching TRBD2 (5 bases). Germline assignment: CDR1 SGHTA and CDR2 FQGNSA. The CDR3 is 13 amino acids. Trimming cost V 5 bases and J 4 bases, with 6 bases left between them. The CDR3, as DNA: TGTGCCAGCAGCGGGAGAGGGGCCAACGTCCTGACTTTC. Its translation is CASSGRGANVLTF.

The CDR3 DNA follows: TGTGCCAGCAGCTCGCCGGGACACAACACCGGGGAGCTGTTTTTT. Translating it yields CASSSPGHNTGELFF. The chain is built from TRBV7-9 and TRBJ2-2; D is perhaps TRBD1 (6 bases). The CDR3 sequence is 15 residues long. The V end lost 4 bases, the J end lost 2 bases, and 11 bases lay between the germline ends. The germline V gene encodes CDR1 SEHNR and CDR2 FQNEAQ (reference sequence).

This chain connects TRBV6-1 to TRBJ2-1, with D possibly matching TRBD2 (6 bases). There are 15 residues in the CDR3. V was clipped by 3 bases and J by 12 bases, with 21 bases between them. The V gene's germline CDR1 is MNHNS and CDR2 SASEGT. CDR3 region: CASSEAPRDGIGQFF. CDR3 in DNA: TGTGCCAGCAGTGAGGCACCGCGGGACGGCATTGGGCAGTTCTTC.

This chain uses TRBV28 with TRBJ1-1, with 9 bases matching TRBD1. Germline-derived CDR1 and CDR2 are MDHEN and SYDVKM. The V and J ends lost 6 bases and 3 bases, in that order; junction bases with no gene match: 5. The CDR3 has 14 amino acids. Here the CDR3 DNA reads TGTGCCAGCAGGGAACAGGGGGCGGACACTGAAGCTTTCTTT. Its translation: CASREQGADTEAFF.